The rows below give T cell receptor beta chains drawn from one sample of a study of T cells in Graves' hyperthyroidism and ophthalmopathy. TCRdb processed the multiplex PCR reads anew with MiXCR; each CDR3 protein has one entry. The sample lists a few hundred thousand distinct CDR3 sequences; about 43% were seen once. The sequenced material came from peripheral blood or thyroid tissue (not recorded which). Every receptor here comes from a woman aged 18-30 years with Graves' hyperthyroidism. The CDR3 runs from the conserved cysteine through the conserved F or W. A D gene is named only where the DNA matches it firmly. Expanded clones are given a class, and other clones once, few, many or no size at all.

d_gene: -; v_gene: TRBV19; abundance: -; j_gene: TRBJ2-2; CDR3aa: CASSKVTGELFF; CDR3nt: TGTGCCAGTAGCAAGGTCACCGGGGAGCTGTTTTTT
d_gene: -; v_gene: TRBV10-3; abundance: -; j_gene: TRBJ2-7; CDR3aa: CASSGAASSYEQYF; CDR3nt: TGTGCCAGCAGTGGGGCAGCGAGCTCCTACGAGCAGTACTTC
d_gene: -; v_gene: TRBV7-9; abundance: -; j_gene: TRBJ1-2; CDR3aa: CASSFGTQGTGYTF; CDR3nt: TGTGCCAGCAGCTTTGGGACTCAAGGAACTGGCTACACCTTC
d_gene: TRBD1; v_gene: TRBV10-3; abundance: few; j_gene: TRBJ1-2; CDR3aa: CAISADPTGSLYGYTF; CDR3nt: TGTGCCATCAGTGCGGACCCGACAGGGAGCCTTTATGGCTACACCTTC
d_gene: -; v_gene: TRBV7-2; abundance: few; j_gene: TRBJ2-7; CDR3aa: CASSFREKGEQYF; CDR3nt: TGTGCCAGCAGCTTTCGGGAAAAAGGCGAGCAGTACTTC
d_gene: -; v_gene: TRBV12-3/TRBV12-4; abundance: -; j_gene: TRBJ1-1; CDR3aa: CASSFPPEGTEAFF; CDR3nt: TGTGCCAGCAGTTTTCCCCCGGAGGGGACTGAAGCTTTCTTT
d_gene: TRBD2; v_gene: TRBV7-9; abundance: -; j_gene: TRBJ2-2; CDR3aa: CASSLGSGSATGELFF; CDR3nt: TGTGCCAGCAGCTTGGGCAGCGGGAGTGCAACCGGGGAGCTGTTTTTT
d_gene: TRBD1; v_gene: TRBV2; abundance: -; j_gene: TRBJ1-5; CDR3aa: CASRLDRVGFQPQHF; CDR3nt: TGTGCCAGCAGATTGGACAGGGTCGGTTTTCAGCCCCAGCATTTT
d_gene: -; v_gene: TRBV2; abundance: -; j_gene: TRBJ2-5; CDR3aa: CASSVEGALETQYF; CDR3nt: TGTGCCAGCAGTGTGGAAGGGGCCTTGGAGACCCAGTACTTC
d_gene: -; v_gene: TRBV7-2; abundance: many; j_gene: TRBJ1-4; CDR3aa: CASSHGTEHEKLFF; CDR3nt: TGTGCCAGCAGCCACGGGACGGAACATGAAAAACTGTTTTTT
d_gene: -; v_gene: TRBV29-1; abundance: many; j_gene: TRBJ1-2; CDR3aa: CSVERETRWGYTF; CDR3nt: TGCAGCGTTGAAAGGGAAACAAGGTGGGGCTACACCTTC
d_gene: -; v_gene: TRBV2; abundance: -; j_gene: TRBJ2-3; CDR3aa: CASKAGRTDTQYF; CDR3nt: TGTGCCAGCAAGGCCGGGAGAACAGATACGCAGTATTTT
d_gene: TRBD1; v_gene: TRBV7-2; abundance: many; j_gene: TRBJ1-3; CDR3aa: CASSSTGVSGNTIYF; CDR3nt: TGTGCCAGCAGCTCCACAGGGGTATCTGGAAACACCATATATTTT
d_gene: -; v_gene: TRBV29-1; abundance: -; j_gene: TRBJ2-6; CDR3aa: CSVGGRGAGANVLTF; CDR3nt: TGCAGCGTTGGGGGACGGGGTGCTGGGGCCAACGTCCTGACTTTC
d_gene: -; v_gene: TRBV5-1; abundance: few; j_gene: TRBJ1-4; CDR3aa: CASSLAPQNGEKLFF; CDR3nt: TGCGCCAGCAGCTTGGCACCACAAAACGGCGAAAAACTGTTTTTT
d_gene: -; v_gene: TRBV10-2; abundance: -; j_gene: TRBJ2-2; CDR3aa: CASSELVPGELFF; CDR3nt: TGCGCCAGCAGTGAGCTAGTGCCCGGGGAGCTGTTTTTT